The rows below give T cell receptor beta chains drawn from one sample of a study of shared clonotypes between healthy human individuals. The method was immunoSEQ multiplex PCR; TCRdb's version includes in-frame clones alone and lacks a portion of them. The table lists 1.5 million to 1.9 million clones, 98% of them singletons. The sequencing input was naive CD4+ T cells sorted from blood. The receptors shown here come from a man aged 25-45 years in good health. The CDR3 runs from the conserved cysteine through the conserved F or W. The D gene is left open where the match is weak. Size values are once, few and many counts, or a class for expanded clones, and some rows have none.

TRBD1 | TRBJ2-5 | - | TRBV5-1 | CASSSTGMETQYF | TGCGCCAGCAGCTCGACAGGGATGGAGACCCAGTACTTC
- | TRBJ1-4 | - | TRBV5-1 | CASSLVGGNEKLFF | TGCGCCAGCAGCTTGGTGGGGGGTAATGAAAAACTGTTTTTT
- | TRBJ2-7 | - | TRBV6-6 | CASSYPPESYEQYF | TGTGCCAGCAGTTACCCCCCCGAGAGCTACGAGCAGTACTTC
TRBD2 | TRBJ2-2 | - | TRBV6-1 | CASSVLASGRNTGELFF | TGTGCCAGCAGTGTTTTGGCTAGCGGGAGAAACACCGGGGAGCTGTTTTTT
- | TRBJ2-5 | - | TRBV25-1 | CASSLQVPETQYF | TGTGCCAGCAGTTTACAGGTTCCAGAGACCCAGTACTTC
- | TRBJ1-5 | few | TRBV2 | CAHRDRVDQPQHF | TGTGCCCATAGAGACAGAGTGGATCAGCCCCAGCATTTT
- | TRBJ2-7 | - | TRBV6-5 | CASSYSLIGQKYEQYF | TGTGCCAGCAGTTACTCCCTAATCGGACAGAAATACGAGCAGTACTTC
- | TRBJ1-3 | - | TRBV12-5 | CASATQNSGNTIYF | TGTGCTAGTGCTACTCAAAACTCTGGAAACACCATATATTTT
TRBD1 | TRBJ1-2 | - | TRBV4-3 | CASSQGGGTGTNYGYTF | TGCGCCAGCAGCCAGGGGGGCGGGACAGGGACGAACTATGGCTACACCTTC
TRBD2 | TRBJ2-1 | - | TRBV5-1 | CASSLRRLAGGTSNEQFF | TGCGCCAGCAGCTTGAGGCGGCTAGCGGGAGGTACCTCCAATGAGCAGTTCTTC
TRBD1 | TRBJ1-1 | once | TRBV6-5 | CASSPLLAGGGYGFF | TGTGCCAGCAGTCCGCTTCTGGCAGGGGGCGGATACGGTTTCTTT
- | TRBJ2-5 | - | TRBV29-1 | CSVTKGETQYF | TGCAGCGTTACCAAGGGTGAGACCCAGTACTTC
TRBD2 | TRBJ2-2 | - | TRBV19 | CASSIGGRNTGELFF | TGTGCCAGTAGTATTGGCGGGAGGAACACCGGGGAGCTGTTTTTT
- | TRBJ2-1 | - | TRBV10-2 | CASRTSSYNEQFF | TGCGCCAGCAGGACTAGCTCCTACAATGAGCAGTTCTTC
TRBD1 | TRBJ2-2 | - | TRBV7-7 | CASSLSPGGLGTGELFF | TGTGCCAGCAGCCTGTCCCCAGGGGGTTTGGGGACCGGGGAGCTGTTTTTT
- | TRBJ2-2 | - | TRBV7-2 | CASSPSGYTGELFF | TGTGCCAGCAGCCCAAGTGGGTACACCGGGGAGCTGTTTTTT
- | TRBJ2-7 | - | TRBV12-1 | CASRTGTGGCDEQYF | TGTGCCAGCAGAACCGGGACAGGGGGCTGCGACGAGCAGTACTTC
TRBD1 | TRBJ2-1 | - | TRBV7-3 | CASSLRPGQGLYNEQFF | TGTGCCAGCAGCTTAAGACCAGGACAGGGCTTGTACAATGAGCAGTTCTTC
- | TRBJ2-6 | once | TRBV5-1 | CASSLGTVPSNVLTF | TGCGCCAGCAGCCTAGGGACCGTGCCTTCCAACGTCCTGACTTTC
- | TRBJ1-1 | - | TRBV5-4 | CASSPVGSGGTEAFF | TGTGCCAGCAGCCCTGTTGGATCGGGGGGCACTGAAGCTTTCTTT
- | TRBJ1-5 | - | TRBV30 | CAWSTDRGQTNQPQHF | TGTGCCTGGAGTACTGACCGGGGTCAAACTAATCAGCCCCAGCATTTT
- | TRBJ2-5 | - | TRBV27 | CASSRRGGQETQYF | TGTGCCAGCAGCCGAAGGGGTGGACAAGAGACCCAGTACTTC
- | TRBJ2-1 | - | TRBV18 | CASSPTGLSYNEQFF | TGTGCCAGCTCACCGACAGGTCTCTCCTACAATGAGCAGTTCTTC
- | TRBJ2-7 | - | TRBV7-9 | CASSLERGRRAEQYF | TGTGCCAGCAGCTTAGAACGGGGCAGGCGGGCCGAGCAGTACTTC
- | TRBJ2-1 | - | TRBV27 | CASSLPPGSSYNEQFF | TGTGCCAGCAGTCTCCCCCCTGGGAGCTCCTACAATGAGCAGTTCTTC
- | TRBJ2-3 | - | TRBV11-2 | CASSFRGAPSTDTQYF | TGTGCCAGCAGCTTCAGGGGAGCGCCCAGCACAGATACGCAGTATTTT
- | TRBJ1-5 | - | TRBV30 | CAWCRGVDQPQHF | TGTGCCTGGTGCCGAGGAGTAGATCAGCCCCAGCATTTT
TRBD1 | TRBJ2-7 | - | TRBV6-5 | CASSYSWDRTIYEQYF | TGTGCCAGCAGTTACTCCTGGGACAGGACGATTTACGAGCAGTACTTC
- | TRBJ2-3 | - | TRBV7-2 | CASSGRSPSTDTQYF | TGTGCCAGCAGCGGTCGGTCGCCCTCCACAGATACGCAGTATTTT
- | TRBJ2-7 | - | TRBV29-1 | CSALGTNYEQYF | TGCAGCGCCCTAGGGACCAACTACGAGCAGTACTTC
- | TRBJ1-1 | - | TRBV18 | CASRPVNTEAFF | TGTGCCAGCAGGCCAGTTAACACTGAAGCTTTCTTT
TRBD1 | TRBJ1-4 | - | TRBV2 | CASSVQGAGEKLFF | TGTGCCAGCAGTGTACAGGGGGCTGGTGAAAAACTGTTTTTT
TRBD2 | TRBJ2-2 | - | TRBV14 | CASSQDHGWLAGTGELFF | TGTGCCAGCAGCCAAGATCACGGTTGGCTAGCGGGCACCGGGGAGCTGTTTTTT
- | TRBJ2-7 | once | TRBV6-4 | CASSAEVAREQYF | TGTGCCAGCAGTGCTGAGGTCGCCCGCGAGCAGTACTTC
- | TRBJ1-3 | - | TRBV30 | CAWSLQGTGNTIYF | TGTGCCTGGAGTTTACAGGGAACTGGAAACACCATATATTTT
TRBD2 | TRBJ2-1 | - | TRBV29-1 | CSVGLAGVGSYNEQFF | TGCAGCGTTGGACTAGCGGGAGTTGGTTCCTACAATGAGCAGTTCTTC
- | TRBJ1-1 | - | TRBV19 | CAVRDMNTEAFF | TGTGCCGTGAGGGATATGAACACTGAAGCTTTCTTT
- | TRBJ2-3 | - | TRBV20-1 | CRDQDTQYF | TGCAGGGACCAAGATACGCAGTATTTT
- | TRBJ2-6 | - | TRBV19 | CASGGPSGANVLTF | TGTGCCAGTGGAGGCCCCTCTGGGGCCAACGTCCTGACTTTC